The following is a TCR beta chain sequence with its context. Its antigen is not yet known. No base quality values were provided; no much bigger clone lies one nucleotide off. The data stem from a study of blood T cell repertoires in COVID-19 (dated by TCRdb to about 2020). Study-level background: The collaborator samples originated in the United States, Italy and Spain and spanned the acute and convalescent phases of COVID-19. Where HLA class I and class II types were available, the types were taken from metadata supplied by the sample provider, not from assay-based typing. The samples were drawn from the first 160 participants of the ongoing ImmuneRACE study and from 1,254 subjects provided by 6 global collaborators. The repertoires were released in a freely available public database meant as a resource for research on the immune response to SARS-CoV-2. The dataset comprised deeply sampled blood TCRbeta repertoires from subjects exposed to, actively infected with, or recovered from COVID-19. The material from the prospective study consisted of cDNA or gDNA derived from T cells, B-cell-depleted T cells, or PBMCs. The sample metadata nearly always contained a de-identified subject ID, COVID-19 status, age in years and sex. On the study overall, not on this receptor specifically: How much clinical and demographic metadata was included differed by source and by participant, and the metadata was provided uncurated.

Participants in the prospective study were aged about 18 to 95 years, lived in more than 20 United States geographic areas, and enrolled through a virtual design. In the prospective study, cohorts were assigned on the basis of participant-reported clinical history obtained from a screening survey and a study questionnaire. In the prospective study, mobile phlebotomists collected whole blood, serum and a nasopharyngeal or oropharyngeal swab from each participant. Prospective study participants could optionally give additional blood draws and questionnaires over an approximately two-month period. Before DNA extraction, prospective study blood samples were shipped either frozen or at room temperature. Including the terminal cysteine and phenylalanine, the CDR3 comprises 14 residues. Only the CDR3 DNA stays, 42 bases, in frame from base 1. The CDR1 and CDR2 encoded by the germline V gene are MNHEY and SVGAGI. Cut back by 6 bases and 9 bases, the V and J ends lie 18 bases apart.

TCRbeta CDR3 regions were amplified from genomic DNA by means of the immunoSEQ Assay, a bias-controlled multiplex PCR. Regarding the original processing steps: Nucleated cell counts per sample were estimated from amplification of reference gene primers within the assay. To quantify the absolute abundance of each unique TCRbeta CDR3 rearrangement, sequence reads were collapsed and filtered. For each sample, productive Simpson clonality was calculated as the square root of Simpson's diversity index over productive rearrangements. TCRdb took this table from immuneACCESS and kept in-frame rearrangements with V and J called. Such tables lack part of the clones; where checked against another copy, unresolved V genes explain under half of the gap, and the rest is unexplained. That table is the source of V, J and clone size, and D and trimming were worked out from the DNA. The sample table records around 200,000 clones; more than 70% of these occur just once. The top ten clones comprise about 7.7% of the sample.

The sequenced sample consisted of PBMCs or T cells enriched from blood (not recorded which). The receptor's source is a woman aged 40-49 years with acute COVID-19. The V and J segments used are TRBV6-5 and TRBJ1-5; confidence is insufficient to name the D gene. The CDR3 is CASRSQEVLGPQHF. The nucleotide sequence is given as TGTGCCAGCAGGTCCCAGGAGGTCCTAGGGCCCCAGCATTTT.